One T cell receptor (beta chain) is described in this entry. Its target is not known. The trim removed 6 bases at V and 0 bases at J, leaving 21 bases unmatched. CDR3 length: 22 residues. The germline gives CDR1 MNHEY, CDR2 SMNVEV (reference sequence). This table comes from immunoSEQ multiplex PCR, and its TCRdb copy is limited to in-frame clones, with some not included. Of some 500,000 clones in the sample, around 96% were seen once. This entry is derived from a study of shared clonotypes between healthy human individuals. Findings and limits, study-wide: Shared clonotypes: about 4.6% naive CD4, 3% to 3.5% naive CD8, roughly 2.4% memory CD4, 0.4% to 0.5% memory CD8. Larger richness was generally estimated for naive than memory subsets.

Sequencing was carried out using naive CD4+ T cells sorted from blood. Subset: CD45RA+ positively selected. This sequence joins TRBV27 and TRBJ2-1; 12 bases line up with TRBD1. The receptor's source is a woman aged 25-40 years in good health. Here the CDR3 DNA reads TGTGCCAGCAGACCGGGACAGGGGGCAGGAAGCGGGAGAATTGGCTCCTACAATGAGCAGTTCTTC. Translation: CASRPGQGAGSGRIGSYNEQFF.